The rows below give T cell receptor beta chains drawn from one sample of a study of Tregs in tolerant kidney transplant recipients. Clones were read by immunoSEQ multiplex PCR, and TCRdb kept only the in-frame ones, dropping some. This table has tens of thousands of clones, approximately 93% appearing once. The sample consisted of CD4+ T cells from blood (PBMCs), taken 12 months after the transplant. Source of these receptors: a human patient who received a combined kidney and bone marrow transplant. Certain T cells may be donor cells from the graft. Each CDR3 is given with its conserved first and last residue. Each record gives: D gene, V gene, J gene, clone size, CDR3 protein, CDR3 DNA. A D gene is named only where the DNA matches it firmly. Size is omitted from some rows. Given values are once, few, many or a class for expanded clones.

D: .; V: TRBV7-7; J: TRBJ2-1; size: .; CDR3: CASSLPTEMPSGNEQFF; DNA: TGTGCCAGCAGCTTACCGACAGAAATGCCCTCTGGCAATGAGCAGTTCTTC
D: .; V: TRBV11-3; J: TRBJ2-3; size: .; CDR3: CASSLGAGTDTQYF; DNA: TGTGCCAGCAGCTTAGGAGCTGGCACAGATACGCAGTATTTT
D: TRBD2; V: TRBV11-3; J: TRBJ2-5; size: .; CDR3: CASRGLAGGKETQYF; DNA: TGTGCCAGCAGGGGACTAGCGGGAGGGAAAGAGACCCAGTACTTC
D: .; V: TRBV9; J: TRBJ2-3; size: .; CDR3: CASSTYSLDTQYF; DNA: TGTGCCAGCAGCACCTATAGCCTGGATACGCAGTATTTT
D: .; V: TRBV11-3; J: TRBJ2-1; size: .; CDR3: CASSHNSANEQFF; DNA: TGTGCCAGCAGCCACAATAGCGCTAATGAGCAGTTCTTC
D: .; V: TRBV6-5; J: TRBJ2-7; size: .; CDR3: CASSQGPFYEQYF; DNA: TGTGCCAGCAGTCAGGGTCCGTTCTACGAGCAGTACTTC
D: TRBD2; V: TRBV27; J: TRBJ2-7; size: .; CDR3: CASSRSGLAGDYEQYF; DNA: TGTGCCAGCAGTAGGTCGGGGTTAGCGGGGGACTACGAGCAGTACTTC
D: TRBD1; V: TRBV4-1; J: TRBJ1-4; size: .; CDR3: CASSQRQGAGEKLFF; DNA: TGCGCCAGCAGCCAACGTCAGGGGGCGGGTGAAAAACTGTTTTTT
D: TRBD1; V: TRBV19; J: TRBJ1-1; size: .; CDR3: CASNYQRGLKAFF; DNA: TGTGCCAGTAATTATCAAAGGGGGCTAAAAGCTTTCTTT
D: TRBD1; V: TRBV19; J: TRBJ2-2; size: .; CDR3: CASSRQGTGTGELFF; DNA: TGTGCCAGTAGTCGACAGGGGACGGGGACCGGGGAGCTGTTTTTT
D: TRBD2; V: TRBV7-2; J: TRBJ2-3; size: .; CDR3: CASSQDSGRALDTQYF; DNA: TGTGCCAGCAGTCAAGATAGCGGGAGGGCCCTGGATACGCAGTATTTT
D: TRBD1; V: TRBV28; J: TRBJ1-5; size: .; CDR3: CASSFGGQGWNQPQHF; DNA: TGTGCCAGCAGTTTTGGCGGACAGGGGTGGAATCAGCCCCAGCATTTT
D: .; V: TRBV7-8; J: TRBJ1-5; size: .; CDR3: CASSLAPGQFSNQPQHF; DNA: TGTGCCAGCAGCTTAGCGCCGGGACAATTCAGCAATCAGCCCCAGCATTTT
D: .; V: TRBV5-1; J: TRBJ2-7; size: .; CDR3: CASSLGQQGIAYEQYF; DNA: TGCGCCAGCAGCTTGGGGCAGCAGGGGATTGCCTACGAGCAGTACTTC
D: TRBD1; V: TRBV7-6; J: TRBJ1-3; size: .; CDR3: CASSFRGPGNTIYF; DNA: TGTGCCAGCAGCTTCAGGGGGCCCGGAAACACCATATATTTT
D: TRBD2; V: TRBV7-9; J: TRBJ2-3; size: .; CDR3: CASSFSGGDTQYF; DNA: TGTGCCAGCAGCTTTTCGGGGGGAGATACGCAGTATTTT
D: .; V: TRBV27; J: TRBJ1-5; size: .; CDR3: CASTLGRGQPQHF; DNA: TGTGCCAGCACCCTAGGTAGGGGTCAGCCCCAGCATTTT
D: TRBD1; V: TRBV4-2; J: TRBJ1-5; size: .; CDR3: CASSLGASGTGVQPQHF; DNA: TGTGCCAGCAGCCTAGGGGCCTCCGGGACAGGGGTTCAGCCCCAGCATTTT
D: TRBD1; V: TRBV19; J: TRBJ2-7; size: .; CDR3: CASGTGGWREQYF; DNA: TGTGCCAGTGGAACAGGGGGCTGGAGGGAGCAGTACTTC
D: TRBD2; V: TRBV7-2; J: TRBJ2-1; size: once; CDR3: CASSPLGGVGGNYNEQFF; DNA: TGTGCCAGCAGCCCCCTGGGGGGTGTGGGAGGGAATTACAATGAGCAGTTCTTC
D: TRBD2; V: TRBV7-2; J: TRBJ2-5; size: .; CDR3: CASSLVSSGIQETQYF; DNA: TGTGCCAGCAGCTTAGTCTCTAGCGGGATACAAGAGACCCAGTACTTC
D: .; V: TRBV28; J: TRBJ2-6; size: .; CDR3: CASSGRAGSGANVLTF; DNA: TGTGCCAGCAGTGGACGAGCGGGCTCTGGGGCCAACGTCCTGACTTTC
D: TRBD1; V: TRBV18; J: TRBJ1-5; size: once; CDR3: CASSANRGRTDQPQHF; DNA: TGTGCCAGCTCAGCAAACAGGGGGCGGACGGATCAGCCCCAGCATTTT
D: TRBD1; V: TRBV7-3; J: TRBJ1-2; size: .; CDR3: CASSLEGARGYTF; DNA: TGTGCCAGCAGCTTAGAGGGGGCGCGGGGCTACACCTTC
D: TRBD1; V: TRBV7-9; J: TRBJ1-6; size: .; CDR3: CASSRGQGESPLHF; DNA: TGTGCCAGCAGCAGGGGACAGGGAGAATCCCCCCTCCACTTT
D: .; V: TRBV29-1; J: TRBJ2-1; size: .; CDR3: CSVERARYNEQFF; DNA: TGCAGCGTTGAGCGGGCCAGATACAATGAGCAGTTCTTC
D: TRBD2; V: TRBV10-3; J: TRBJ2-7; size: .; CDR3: CAISSSGSNYEQYF; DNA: TGTGCCATCAGTTCCAGCGGGAGCAACTACGAGCAGTACTTC
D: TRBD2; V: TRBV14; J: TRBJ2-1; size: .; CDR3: CASSPSPRAGGLGEQFF; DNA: TGTGCCAGCAGCCCTTCGCCCCGAGCGGGAGGGCTTGGTGAGCAGTTCTTC
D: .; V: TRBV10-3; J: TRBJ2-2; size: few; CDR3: CAISLTGELFF; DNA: TGTGCCATCAGTCTCACCGGGGAGCTGTTTTTT
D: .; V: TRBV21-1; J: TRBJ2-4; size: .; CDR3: CASSKGQDAKNIQYF; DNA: TGTGCCAGCAGCAAGGGACAGGATGCCAAAAACATTCAGTACTTC
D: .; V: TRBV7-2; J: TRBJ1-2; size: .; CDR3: CASSLGRDYGYTF; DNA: TGTGCCAGCAGCTTAGGCAGGGACTATGGCTACACCTTC